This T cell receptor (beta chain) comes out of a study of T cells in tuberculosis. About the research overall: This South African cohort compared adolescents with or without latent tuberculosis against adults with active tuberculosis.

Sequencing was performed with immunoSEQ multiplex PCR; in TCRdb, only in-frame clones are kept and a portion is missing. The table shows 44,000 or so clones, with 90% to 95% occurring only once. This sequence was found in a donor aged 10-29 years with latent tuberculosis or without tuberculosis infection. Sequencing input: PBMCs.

CDR3 bases: TGTGCCAGCAGCCGGACTAGCGGGATTCTTAGAACAGATACGCAGTATTTT. It encodes CASSRTSGILRTDTQYF. This chain connects TRBV7-9 to TRBJ2-3; 12 bases line up with TRBD2. This CDR3 is built from 17 residues. Trimming took 5 bases from V and 3 from J; bases not matched to a gene: 9. Germline values: CDR1 SEHNR, CDR2 FQNEAQ (reference sequence).